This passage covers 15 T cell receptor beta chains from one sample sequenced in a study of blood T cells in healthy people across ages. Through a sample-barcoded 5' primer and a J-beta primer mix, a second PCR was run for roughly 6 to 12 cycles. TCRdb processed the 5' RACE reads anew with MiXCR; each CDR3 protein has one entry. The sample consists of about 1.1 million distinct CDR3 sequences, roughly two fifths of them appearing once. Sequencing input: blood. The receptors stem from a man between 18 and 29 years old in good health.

CDR3 DNA sequence: TGTGGGGGGCCGAACACCGGGGAGCTGTTTTTT. Encoded protein: CGGPNTGELFF. The gene calls are TRBV12-3 or TRBV12-4 and TRBJ2-2; D may be TRBD1 (6 bases). CDR3 length: 11 residues.

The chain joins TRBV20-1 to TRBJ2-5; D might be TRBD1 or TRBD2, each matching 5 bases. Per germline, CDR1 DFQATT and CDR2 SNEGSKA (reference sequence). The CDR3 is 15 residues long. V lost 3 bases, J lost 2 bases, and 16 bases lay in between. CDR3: CSASISGTAQETQYF. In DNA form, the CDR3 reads TGCAGTGCTAGCATCTCCGGGACGGCACAAGAGACCCAGTACTTC.

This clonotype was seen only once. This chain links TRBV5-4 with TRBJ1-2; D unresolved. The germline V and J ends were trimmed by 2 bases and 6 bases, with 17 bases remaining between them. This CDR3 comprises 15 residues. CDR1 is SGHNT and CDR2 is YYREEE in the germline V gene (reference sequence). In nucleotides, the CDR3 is TGTGCCAGCAGCTTAGGAGGTCTCCTCAAAGATGGCTACACCTTC. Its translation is CASSLGGLLKDGYTF.

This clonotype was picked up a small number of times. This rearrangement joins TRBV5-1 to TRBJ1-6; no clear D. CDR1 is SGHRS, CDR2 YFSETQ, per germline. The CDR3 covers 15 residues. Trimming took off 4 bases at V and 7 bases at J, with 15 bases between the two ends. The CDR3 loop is CASSRTGVVNSPLHF. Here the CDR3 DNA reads TGCGCCAGCAGCCGCACGGGAGTCGTAAATTCACCCCTCCACTTT.

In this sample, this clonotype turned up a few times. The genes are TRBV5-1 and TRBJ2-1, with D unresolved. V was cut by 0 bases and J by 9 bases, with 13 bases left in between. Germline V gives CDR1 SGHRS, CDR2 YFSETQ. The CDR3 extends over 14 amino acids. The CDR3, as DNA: TGCGCCAGCAGCTTGGCCGCGACAATTAGTGAGCAGTTCTTC. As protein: CASSLAATISEQFF.

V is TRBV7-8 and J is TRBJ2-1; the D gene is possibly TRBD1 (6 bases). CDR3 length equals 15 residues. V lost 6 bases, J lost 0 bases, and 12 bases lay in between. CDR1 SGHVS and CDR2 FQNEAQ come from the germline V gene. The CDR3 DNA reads TGTGCCAGCAGAAGAGACAGGAGCTCCTACAATGAGCAGTTCTTC. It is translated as CASRRDRSSYNEQFF.

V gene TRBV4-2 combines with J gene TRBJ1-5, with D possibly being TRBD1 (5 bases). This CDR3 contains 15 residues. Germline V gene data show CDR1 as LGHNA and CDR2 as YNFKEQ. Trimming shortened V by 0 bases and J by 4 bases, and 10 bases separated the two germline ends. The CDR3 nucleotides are TGTGCCAGCAGCCAAGACAGGGCCCCTAATCAGCCCCAGCATTTT. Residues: CASSQDRAPNQPQHF.

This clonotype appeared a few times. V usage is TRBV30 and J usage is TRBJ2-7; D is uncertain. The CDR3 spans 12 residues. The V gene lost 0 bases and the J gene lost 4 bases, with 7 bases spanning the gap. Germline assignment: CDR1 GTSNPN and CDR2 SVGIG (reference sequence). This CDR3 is CAWSVLFYEQYF. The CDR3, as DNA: TGTGCCTGGAGTGTACTCTTTTACGAGCAGTACTTC.

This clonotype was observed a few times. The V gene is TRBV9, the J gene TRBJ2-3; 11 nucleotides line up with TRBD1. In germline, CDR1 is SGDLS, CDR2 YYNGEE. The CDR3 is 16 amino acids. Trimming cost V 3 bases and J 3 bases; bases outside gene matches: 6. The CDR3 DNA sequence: TGTGCCAGCAGCGCCTCGGACAGGGGGCGTACAGATACGCAGTATTTT. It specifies CASSASDRGRTDTQYF.

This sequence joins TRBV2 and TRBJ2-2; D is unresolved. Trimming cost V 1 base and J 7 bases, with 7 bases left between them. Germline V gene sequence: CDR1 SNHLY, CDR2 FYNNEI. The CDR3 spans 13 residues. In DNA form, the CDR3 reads TGTGCCAGCAGTGAAGTAAGAAGCGGGGAGCTGTTTTTT. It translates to CASSEVRSGELFF.

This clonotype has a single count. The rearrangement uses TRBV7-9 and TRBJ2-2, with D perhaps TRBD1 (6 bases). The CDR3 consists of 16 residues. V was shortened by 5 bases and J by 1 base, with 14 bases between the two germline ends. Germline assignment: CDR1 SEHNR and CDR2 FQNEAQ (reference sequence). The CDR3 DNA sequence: TGTGCCAGCAGCCACCGCGGACAGATGAACACCGGGGAGCTGTTTTTT. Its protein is CASSHRGQMNTGELFF. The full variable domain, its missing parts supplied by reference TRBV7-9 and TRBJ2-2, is DTGVSQNPRHKITKRGQNVTFRCDPISEHNRLYWYRQTLGQGPEFLTYFQNEAQLEKSRLLSDRFSAERPKGSFSTLEIQRTEQGDSAMYLCASSHRGQMNTGELFFGEGSRLTVL.

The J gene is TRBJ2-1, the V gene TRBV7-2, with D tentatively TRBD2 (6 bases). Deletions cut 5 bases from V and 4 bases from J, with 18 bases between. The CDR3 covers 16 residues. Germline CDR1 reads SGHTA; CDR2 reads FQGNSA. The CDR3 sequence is CASSPRALGRYNEQFF. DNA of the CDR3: TGTGCCAGCAGCCCCCGGGCTCTTGGGAGGTACAATGAGCAGTTCTTC.

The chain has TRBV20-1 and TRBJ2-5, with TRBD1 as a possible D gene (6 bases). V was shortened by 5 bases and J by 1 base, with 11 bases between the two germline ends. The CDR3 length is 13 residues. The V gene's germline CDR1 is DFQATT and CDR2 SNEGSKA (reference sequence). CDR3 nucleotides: TGCAGTGCTGATACGGACAGCCAAGAGACCCAGTACTTC. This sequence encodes CSADTDSQETQYF.

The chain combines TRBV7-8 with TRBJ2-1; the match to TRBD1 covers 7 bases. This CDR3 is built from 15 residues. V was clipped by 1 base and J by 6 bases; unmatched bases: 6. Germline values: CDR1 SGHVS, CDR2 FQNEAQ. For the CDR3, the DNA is TGTGCCAGCAGCTTAGACGGGACAGTGGCCAATGAGCAGTTCTTC. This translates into CASSLDGTVANEQFF.

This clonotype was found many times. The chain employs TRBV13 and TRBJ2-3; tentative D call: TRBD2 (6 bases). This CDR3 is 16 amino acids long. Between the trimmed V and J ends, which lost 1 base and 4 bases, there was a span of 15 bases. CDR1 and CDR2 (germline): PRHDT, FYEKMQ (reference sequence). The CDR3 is CASSLEGLSAADTQYF. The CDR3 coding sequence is TGTGCCAGCAGCTTAGAAGGACTAAGCGCCGCAGATACGCAGTATTTT.